Each of the 9 T cell receptor beta chains below was sequenced from the same sample in a study of cytomegalovirus exposure and HLA in healthy donors. PCR was performed using 60 Vbeta and 13 Jbeta primers. Sequencing was performed with immunoSEQ multiplex PCR; in TCRdb, only in-frame clones are kept and a portion is missing. The top ten hold around 1.3% of the sample, which has about 160,000 clones, around four fifths seen once. Sequencing was done on a sample of PBMCs. Every receptor here comes from a woman aged 45-59 years in good health and CMV-seronegative.

V gene TRBV14 combines with J gene TRBJ2-2; TRBD2 matches 7 bases. CDR1 is SGHDN and CDR2 is FVKESK in the germline V gene. The length of the CDR3 is 17 residues. V was pared by 0 bases and J by 4 bases, with 8 bases of the junction left unmatched. The CDR3 is CASSQDRLAEFTGELFF. CDR3 in DNA: TGTGCCAGCAGCCAAGATCGGCTAGCGGAGTTCACCGGGGAGCTGTTTTTT.

With respect to this clone: One end of the junction varies from germline; a read error may be responsible. This chain joins TRBV4-1 and TRBJ1-5; 8 bases map to TRBD1. This CDR3 comprises 17 residues. CDR1 is MGHRA and CDR2 is YSYEKL in the germline V gene. The CDR3 region is CASSQDDPGTGNRPQHF. The DNA of the CDR3 is TGCGCCAGCAGCCAAGATGACCCGGGGACAGGCAATCGGCCCCAGCATTTT.

The chain joins TRBV30 to TRBJ1-2; D is perhaps TRBD1 (5 bases). This CDR3 comprises 17 residues. The V end was cut by 5 bases, the J end by 0 bases, with 22 bases between. Germline CDR1 GTSNPN, CDR2 SVGIG (reference sequence). The CDR3 is CAWAPGQRGGPNYGYTF. The CDR3 DNA reads TGTGCCTGGGCCCCCGGACAACGCGGCGGCCCTAACTATGGCTACACCTTC.

The chain is built from TRBV15 and TRBJ2-5; TRBD1 matches at 9 bases. The closer fit of TRBJ2-7 to the DNA end suggests the J call may be wrong. The CDR3 is 15 amino acids. The germline V gene encodes CDR1 LNHNV and CDR2 YYDKDF (reference sequence). CDR3 in DNA: TGTGCCACCAGCGGAGGGACAGGGAGTTGGTACGAGCAGTACTTC. Translation gives CATSGGTGSWYEQYF.

The gene calls are TRBV6-1 and TRBJ2-7; 8 positions agree with TRBD1. Germline trimming cut 3 bases from V and 0 bases from J; bases unmatched to any gene: 4. CDR3 size: 15 residues. Germline V gives CDR1 MNHNS, CDR2 SASEGT. CDR3 DNA sequence: TGTGCCAGCAGTGACTTCGGGACAGGCTCCTACGAGCAGTACTTC. The encoded protein is CASSDFGTGSYEQYF.

The rearrangement joins TRBV28 to TRBJ2-1, with TRBD1 matching over 10 bases. V shed 6 bases and J 6 bases; nucleotides not matched to a gene: 8. CDR1 is MDHEN and CDR2 is SYDVKM in the germline V gene. The CDR3 loop spans 15 amino acids. CDR3 sequence reads: CASSSGQGSPNEQFF. CDR3 DNA: TGTGCCAGCAGCTCGGGACAGGGGTCACCCAATGAGCAGTTCTTC.

The rearrangement uses TRBV4-2 and TRBJ2-5; D possibly corresponds to TRBD2 (5 bases). Germline loops: CDR1 LGHNA, CDR2 YNFKEQ. The CDR3 totals 17 residues. Trimming left V 3 bases short and J 4 bases short, with 21 bases between. The CDR3 sequence is CASSHPPVAGVGETQYF. Here the CDR3 DNA reads TGTGCCAGCAGCCACCCTCCCGTGGCCGGGGTGGGAGAGACCCAGTACTTC.

The J gene is TRBJ2-6, the V gene TRBV7-2; the D gene is possibly TRBD1 (6 bases). CDR1 is SGHTA and CDR2 is FQGNSA in the germline V gene. The CDR3 has 15 amino acids. The germline V and J ends were trimmed by 3 bases and 2 bases, with 8 bases remaining between them. DNA for the CDR3: TGTGCCAGCAGCTTGGGACAACCTGGGGCCAACGTCCTGACTTTC. This translates into CASSLGQPGANVLTF.

This sequence joins TRBV28 and TRBJ1-2; D is undetermined. The CDR3 has 15 amino acids. Germline CDR1 is MDHEN and CDR2 is SYDVKM. Here the CDR3 DNA reads TGTGCACTTCTCTCCCGGGGAGGTGGAGATTCTGGCTACACCTTC. Encoded protein: CALLSRGGGDSGYTF.